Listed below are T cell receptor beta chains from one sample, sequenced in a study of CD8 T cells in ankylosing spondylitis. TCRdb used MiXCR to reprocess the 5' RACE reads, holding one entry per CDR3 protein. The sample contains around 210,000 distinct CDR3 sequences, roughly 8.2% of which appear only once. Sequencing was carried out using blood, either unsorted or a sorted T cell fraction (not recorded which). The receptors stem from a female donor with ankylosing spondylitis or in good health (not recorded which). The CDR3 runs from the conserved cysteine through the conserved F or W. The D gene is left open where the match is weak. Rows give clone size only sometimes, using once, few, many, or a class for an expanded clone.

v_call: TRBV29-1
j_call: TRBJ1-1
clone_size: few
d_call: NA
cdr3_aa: CSVGTHRGPEAFF
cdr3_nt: TGCAGCGTTGGGACTCACCGGGGTCCTGAAGCTTTCTTT

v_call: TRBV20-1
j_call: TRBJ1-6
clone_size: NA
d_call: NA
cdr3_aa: CSARDSGVDGSPLHF
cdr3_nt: TGCAGTGCTAGAGATTCCGGCGTAGACGGTTCACCCCTCCACTTT

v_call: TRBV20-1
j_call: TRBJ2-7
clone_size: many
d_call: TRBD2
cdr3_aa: CSARGGLANYEQYF
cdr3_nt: TGCAGTGCTAGGGGGGGACTAGCGAACTACGAGCAGTACTTC

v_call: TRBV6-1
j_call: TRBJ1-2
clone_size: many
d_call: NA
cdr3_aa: CASSEGQEWGYTF
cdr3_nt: TGTGCCAGCAGTGAAGGGCAGGAATGGGGCTACACCTTC

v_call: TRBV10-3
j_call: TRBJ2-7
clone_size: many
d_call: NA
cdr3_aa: CAISLPGPHEQYF
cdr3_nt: TGTGCCATCAGCCTACCGGGGCCACACGAGCAGTACTTC

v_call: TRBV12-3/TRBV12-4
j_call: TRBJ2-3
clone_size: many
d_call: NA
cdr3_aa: CASSLIGDTQYF
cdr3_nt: TGTGCCAGCAGTTTGATAGGAGATACGCAGTATTTT

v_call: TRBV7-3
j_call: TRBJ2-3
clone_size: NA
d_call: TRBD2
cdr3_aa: CASSSQLAALTDTQYF
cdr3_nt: TGTGCCAGCAGTTCCCAACTAGCGGCGCTCACAGATACGCAGTATTTT

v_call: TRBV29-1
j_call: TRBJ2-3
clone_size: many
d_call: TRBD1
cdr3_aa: CSVDRGQGILNTQYF
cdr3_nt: TGCAGCGTTGATAGGGGACAGGGGATCCTTAATACGCAGTATTTT

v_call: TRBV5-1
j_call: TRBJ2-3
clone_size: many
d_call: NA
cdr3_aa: CASSPLEPSTDTQYF
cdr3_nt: TGCGCCAGCAGCCCGCTTGAGCCTAGCACAGATACGCAGTATTTT

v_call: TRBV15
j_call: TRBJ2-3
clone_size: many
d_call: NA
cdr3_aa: CATSRTSTDTQYF
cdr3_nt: TGTGCCACCAGCAGAACTAGCACAGATACGCAGTATTTT

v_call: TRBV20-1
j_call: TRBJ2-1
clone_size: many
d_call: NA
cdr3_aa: CSATILGSPNEQFF
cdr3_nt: TGCAGTGCTACCATACTAGGGAGCCCTAATGAGCAGTTCTTC

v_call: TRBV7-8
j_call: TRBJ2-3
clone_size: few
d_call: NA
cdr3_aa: CASSSSGPSTDTQYF
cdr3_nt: TGTGCCAGCAGCTCGTCGGGACCGAGCACAGATACGCAGTATTTT

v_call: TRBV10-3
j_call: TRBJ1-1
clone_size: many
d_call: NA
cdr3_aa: CAISDSGQSKAFF
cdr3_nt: TGTGCCATCAGTGACTCCGGACAGTCGAAAGCTTTCTTT

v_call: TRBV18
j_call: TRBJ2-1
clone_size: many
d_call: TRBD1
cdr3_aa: CASSRTDRVAINEQFF
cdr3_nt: TGTGCCAGCTCAAGGACAGACAGGGTGGCGATTAATGAGCAGTTCTTC

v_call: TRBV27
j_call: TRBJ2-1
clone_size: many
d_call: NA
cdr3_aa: CASSARTGFSSYNEQFF
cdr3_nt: TGTGCCAGCAGTGCCCGAACGGGCTTCAGCTCCTACAATGAGCAGTTCTTC

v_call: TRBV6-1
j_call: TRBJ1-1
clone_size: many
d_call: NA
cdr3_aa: CASRGSKNTEAFF
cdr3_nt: TGTGCCAGCAGGGGGTCGAAGAACACTGAAGCTTTCTTT

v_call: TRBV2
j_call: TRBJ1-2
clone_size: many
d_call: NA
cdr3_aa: CASRTDNPSYDGYTF
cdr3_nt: TGTGCCAGCAGGACGGACAACCCCAGCTATGATGGCTACACCTTC

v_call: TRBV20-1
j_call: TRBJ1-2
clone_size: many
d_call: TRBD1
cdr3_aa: CSAWAGTGYGYTF
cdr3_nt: TGCAGTGCTTGGGCCGGGACAGGGTATGGCTACACCTTC

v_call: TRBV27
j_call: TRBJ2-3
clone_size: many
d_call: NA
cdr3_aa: CASRVEISTDTQYF
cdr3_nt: TGTGCCAGCAGGGTCGAGATTAGCACAGATACGCAGTATTTT

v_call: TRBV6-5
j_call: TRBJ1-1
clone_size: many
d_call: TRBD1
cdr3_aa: CASSWTGTGGEAFF
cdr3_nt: TGTGCCAGCAGTTGGACCGGGACAGGGGGCGAAGCTTTCTTT

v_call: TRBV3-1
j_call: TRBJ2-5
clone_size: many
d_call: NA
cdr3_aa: CASSQAGETQYF
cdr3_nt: TGTGCCAGCAGCCAAGCGGGGGAGACCCAGTACTTC

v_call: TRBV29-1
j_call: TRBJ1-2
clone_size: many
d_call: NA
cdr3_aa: CSVVAGGKRGYTF
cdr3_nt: TGCAGCGTTGTGGCGGGGGGGAAGCGAGGCTACACCTTC

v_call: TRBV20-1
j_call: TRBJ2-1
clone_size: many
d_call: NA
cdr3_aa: CSARDSVAHNEQFF
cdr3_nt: TGCAGTGCTAGAGATTCAGTTGCCCACAATGAGCAGTTCTTC

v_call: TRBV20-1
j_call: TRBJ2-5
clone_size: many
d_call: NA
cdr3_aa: CSASTGAGRGTQYF
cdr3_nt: TGCAGTGCTAGTACAGGCGCTGGGCGGGGGACCCAGTACTTC

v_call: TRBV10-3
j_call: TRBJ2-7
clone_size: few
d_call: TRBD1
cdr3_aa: CAIRLWDRAEDEQYF
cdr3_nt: TGTGCCATCAGACTCTGGGACAGGGCTGAGGACGAGCAGTACTTC

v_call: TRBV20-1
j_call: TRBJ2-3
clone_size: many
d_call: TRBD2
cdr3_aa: CSASRLAGDSSTDTQYF
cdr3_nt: TGCAGTGCTAGCCGACTAGCGGGCGATTCTAGCACAGATACGCAGTATTTT

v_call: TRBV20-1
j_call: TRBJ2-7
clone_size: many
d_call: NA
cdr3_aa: CSASTDSYEQYF
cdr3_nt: TGCAGTGCTAGCACCGACTCTTACGAGCAGTACTTC

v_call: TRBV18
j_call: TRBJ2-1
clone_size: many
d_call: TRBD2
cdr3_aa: CASSPVPGTSGMNEQFF
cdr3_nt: TGTGCCAGCTCACCAGTTCCTGGGACTAGCGGGATGAATGAGCAGTTCTTC

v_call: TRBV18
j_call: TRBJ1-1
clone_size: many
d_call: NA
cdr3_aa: CASSAENTEAFF
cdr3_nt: TGTGCCAGCTCAGCGGAGAACACTGAAGCTTTCTTT

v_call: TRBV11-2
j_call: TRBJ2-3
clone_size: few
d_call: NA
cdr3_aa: CASSLAGGISTDTQYF
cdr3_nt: TGTGCCAGCAGCTTAGCGGGCGGGATAAGCACAGATACGCAGTATTTT

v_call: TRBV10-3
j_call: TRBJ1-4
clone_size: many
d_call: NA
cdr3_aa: CAISQWDPRKTNEKLFF
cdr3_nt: TGTGCCATCAGTCAGTGGGACCCACGTAAGACTAATGAAAAACTGTTTTTT

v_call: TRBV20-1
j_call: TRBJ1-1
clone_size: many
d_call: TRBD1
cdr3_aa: CSGGGDRADTEAFF
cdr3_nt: TGCAGTGGAGGGGGGGACAGGGCGGACACTGAAGCTTTCTTT

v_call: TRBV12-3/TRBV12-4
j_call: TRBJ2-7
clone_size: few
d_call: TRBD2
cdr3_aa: CASTMGLAGAEQYF
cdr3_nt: TGTGCCAGCACCATGGGCCTAGCGGGAGCCGAGCAGTACTTC

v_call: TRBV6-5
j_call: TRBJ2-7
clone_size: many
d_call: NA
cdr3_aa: CASSYFAGSSYEQYF
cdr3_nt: TGTGCCAGCAGTTACTTCGCGGGAAGCTCCTACGAGCAGTACTTC

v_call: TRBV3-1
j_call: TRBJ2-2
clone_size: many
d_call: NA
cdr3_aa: CASSQGGVTRYTGELFF
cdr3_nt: TGTGCCAGCAGCCAAGGTGGTGTGACCCGGTACACCGGGGAGCTGTTTTTT

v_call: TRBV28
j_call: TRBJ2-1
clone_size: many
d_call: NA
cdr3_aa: CASSSLREWGYNEQFF
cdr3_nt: TGTGCCAGCAGTTCCCTGAGGGAGTGGGGGTACAATGAGCAGTTCTTC

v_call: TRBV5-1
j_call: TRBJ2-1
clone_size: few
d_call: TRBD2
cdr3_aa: CASSLAGLAGNSYNEQFF
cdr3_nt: TGCGCCAGCAGCTTGGCCGGGCTAGCGGGCAACTCCTACAATGAGCAGTTCTTC

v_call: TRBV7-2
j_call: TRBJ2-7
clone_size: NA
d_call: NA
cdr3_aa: CASSLWGSSYEQYF
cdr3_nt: TGTGCCAGCAGCTTATGGGGGTCCAGCTACGAGCAGTACTTC

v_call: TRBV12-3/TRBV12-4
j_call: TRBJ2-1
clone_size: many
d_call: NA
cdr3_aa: CASIAKGPGAHLEQFF
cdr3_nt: TGTGCCAGCATCGCTAAGGGGCCGGGAGCCCACCTGGAGCAGTTCTTC

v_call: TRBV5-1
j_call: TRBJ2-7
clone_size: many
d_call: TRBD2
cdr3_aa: CASSLWRGTYEQYF
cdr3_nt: TGCGCCAGCAGCTTATGGCGGGGGACCTACGAGCAGTACTTC

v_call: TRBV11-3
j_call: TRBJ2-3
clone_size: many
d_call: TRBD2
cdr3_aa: CASSGGTSGDTDTQYF
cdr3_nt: TGTGCCAGCAGCGGGGGGACTAGCGGGGACACAGATACGCAGTATTTT

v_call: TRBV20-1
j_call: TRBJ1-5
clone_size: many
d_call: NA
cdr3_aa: CSARRNQPQHF
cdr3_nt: TGCAGTGCTAGGCGGAATCAGCCCCAGCATTTT

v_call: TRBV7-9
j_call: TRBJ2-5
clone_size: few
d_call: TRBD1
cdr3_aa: CASSLNGQGKETQYF
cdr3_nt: TGTGCCAGCAGCTTGAACGGACAGGGGAAAGAGACCCAGTACTTC

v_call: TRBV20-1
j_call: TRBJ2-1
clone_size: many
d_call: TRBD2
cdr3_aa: CSATPPSGGGNEQFF
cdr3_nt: TGCAGTGCTACACCTCCTAGCGGGGGGGGCAATGAGCAGTTCTTC

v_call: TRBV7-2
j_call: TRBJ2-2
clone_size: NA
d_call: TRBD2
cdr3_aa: CASSSLGGGTTGELFF
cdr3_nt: TGTGCCAGCAGCTCCCTGGGCGGGGGGACCACCGGGGAGCTGTTTTTT

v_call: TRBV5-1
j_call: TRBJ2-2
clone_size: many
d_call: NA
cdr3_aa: CASSLLADTGELFF
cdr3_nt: TGCGCCAGCAGCCTTCTAGCAGACACCGGGGAGCTGTTTTTT

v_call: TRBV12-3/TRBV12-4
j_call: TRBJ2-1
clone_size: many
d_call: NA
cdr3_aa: CASSPQSLTYNEQFF
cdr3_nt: TGTGCCAGCAGTCCCCAAAGTCTCACCTACAATGAGCAGTTCTTC

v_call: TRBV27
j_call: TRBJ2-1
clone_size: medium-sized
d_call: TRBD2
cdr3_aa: CASRGKENVAGDSDNEQFF
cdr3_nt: TGTGCCAGCAGAGGAAAGGAAAACGTAGCGGGAGATTCCGACAATGAGCAGTTCTTC

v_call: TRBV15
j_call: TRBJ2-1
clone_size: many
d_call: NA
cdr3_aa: CATSRDRAEYNEQFF
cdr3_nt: TGTGCCACCAGCAGAGATCGGGCCGAGTACAATGAGCAGTTCTTC

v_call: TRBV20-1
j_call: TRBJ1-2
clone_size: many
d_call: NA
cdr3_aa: CSAFRLGANYGYTF
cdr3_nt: TGCAGTGCTTTTCGACTGGGCGCTAACTATGGCTACACCTTC

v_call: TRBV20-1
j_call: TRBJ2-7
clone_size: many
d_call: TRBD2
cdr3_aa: CSARDYSGRGADEQYF
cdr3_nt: TGCAGTGCTAGAGATTATAGCGGGAGGGGTGCCGACGAGCAGTACTTC

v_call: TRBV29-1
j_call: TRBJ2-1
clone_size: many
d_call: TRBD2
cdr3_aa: CSVEGRLANHNEQFF
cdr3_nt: TGCAGCGTTGAAGGCAGACTAGCGAACCACAATGAGCAGTTCTTC

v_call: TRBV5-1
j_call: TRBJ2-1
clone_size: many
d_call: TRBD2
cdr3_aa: CASSHSGSRDEQFF
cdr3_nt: TGCGCCAGCAGCCATAGCGGGAGTCGCGATGAGCAGTTCTTC

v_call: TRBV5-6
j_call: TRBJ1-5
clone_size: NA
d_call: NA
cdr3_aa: CASSLSPGLGNQPQHF
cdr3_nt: TGTGCCAGCAGCTTGAGTCCGGGATTAGGCAATCAGCCCCAGCATTTT